The 30 T cell receptor beta chains below come from one sample, sequenced in a study of T-cell reconstitution after alpha-beta-depleted transplantation in children. Using unique molecular identifiers, the investigators prepared the TCRbeta library. TCRdb ran MiXCR on the PCR reads and lists one entry per CDR3 protein. This table holds 300,000 to 400,000 distinct CDR3 sequences, around 25% found once. The sequencing used PBMCs, mostly from graft donor cells, collected 180 days after TCRalphabeta/CD19-depleted stem cell transplant. These receptors all stem from a male patient younger than 18 who had a stem cell transplant for acute lymphoblastic leukemia, so the T cells may come from the graft donor.

This rearrangement joins TRBV4-1 to TRBJ2-7; 8 bases agree with TRBD2. This CDR3 has 16 amino acids. After removal of 4 bases from V and 2 bases from J, the junction contained 10 bases not matched to a gene. Germline V CDR1 and CDR2: MGHRA, YSYEKL. The CDR3 loop reads CASSRLAAGVTYEQYF. In nucleotides, the CDR3 is TGCGCCAGCAGCCGACTAGCAGCGGGGGTTACCTACGAGCAGTACTTC.

This clonotype showed up just a few times. The CDR3 spells CSATLAGYEQYF. Written as DNA, the CDR3 is TGCAGTGCTACGCTAGCGGGTTACGAGCAGTACTTC. J is TRBJ2-7 and V is TRBV20-1, with 8 bases that match TRBD2. This CDR3 is built from 12 residues. The junction had 3 bases not matched to a gene; V was cut back by 4 bases and J by 4 bases. Germline V CDR1 and CDR2: DFQATT, SNEGSKA (reference sequence).

Only a few counts were recorded for this clonotype. The rearrangement uses TRBV7-9 and TRBJ2-5; D possibly matches TRBD1 or TRBD2 (5 bases each). Germline V lookup: CDR1 SEHNR, CDR2 FQNEAQ (reference sequence). V lost 4 bases to trimming and J lost 2 bases, with 8 bases between them. This CDR3 contains 13 residues. CDR3 nucleotide sequence: TGTGCCAGCAGCTCCGGGACGCAAGAGACCCAGTACTTC. This encodes CASSSGTQETQYF.

This rearrangement joins TRBV5-1 to TRBJ2-3; 9 nucleotides line up with TRBD2. The V gene end was trimmed by 3 bases and the J gene end by 5 bases; junction bases not matched to a gene: 10. Germline values: CDR1 SGHRS, CDR2 YFSETQ. This CDR3 spans 16 amino acids. The CDR3, as DNA: TGCGCCAGCAGCTCAAACGGCGGGAGGGCCGGAGATACGCAGTATTTT. Translation gives CASSSNGGRAGDTQYF. The whole variable domain, filled in from reference TRBV5-1 and TRBJ2-3, reads KAGVTQTPRYLIKTRGQQVTLSCSPISGHRSVSWYQQTPGQGLQFLFEYFSETQRNKGNFPGRFSGRQFSNSRSEMNVSTLELGDSALYLCASSSNGGRAGDTQYFGPGTRLTVL.

The V and J genes are TRBV11-2 and TRBJ2-3; possible D gene TRBD2, 6 bases. The CDR3 is made up of 12 amino acids. The germline V gene has CDR1 SGHAT and CDR2 FQNNGV. The V end lost 4 bases, the J end lost 7 bases, and 9 bases lay between the germline ends. CDR3 nucleotide sequence: TGTGCCAGCAGCTCCGGGAGAAATACGCAGTATTTT. This codes for CASSSGRNTQYF.

This clonotype has only a few counts. The chain uses TRBV3-1 and TRBJ2-7; TRBD2 is a possible D gene (5 bases). CDR3 length: 13 amino acids. Per germline, CDR1 LGHDT and CDR2 YNNKEL (reference sequence). The V end lost 6 bases, the J end lost 5 bases, and 14 bases lay between the germline ends. DNA of the CDR3: TGTGCCAGCAGAGACCTGGCGGGCCACGAGCAGTACTTC. Translation: CASRDLAGHEQYF.

The chain recombines TRBV5-1 with TRBJ2-3, with a weak D call TRBD2 (6 bases). V dropped 0 bases and J dropped 6 bases, with 11 bases sitting between them. CDR1 SGHRS and CDR2 YFSETQ come from the germline V gene. The CDR3 is made up of 14 amino acids. The DNA for the CDR3 is TGCGCCAGCAGCTTGGGACTAGAGGGTGATACGCAGTATTTT. It codes for CASSLGLEGDTQYF.

This chain connects TRBV2 to TRBJ2-1, with unresolved D. CDR1 and CDR2 from the germline V gene are SNHLY and FYNNEI. The CDR3 loop spans 16 amino acids. V was trimmed by 0 bases and J by 6 bases, leaving 15 bases between them. CDR3 nucleotide sequence: TGTGCCAGCAGTGAAGCGGCCGTCCCAACGGGCAATGAGCAGTTCTTC. Translated, it gives CASSEAAVPTGNEQFF.

Only one count was recorded for this clonotype. One junction end disagrees with the germline gene, perhaps due to a read error. The genes are TRBV30 and TRBJ2-3; 12 nucleotides agree with TRBD2. Germline V lookup: CDR1 GTSNPN, CDR2 SVGIG (reference sequence). The CDR3 runs to 16 residues. CDR3 nucleotide sequence: TGTTCCTGGGTAACTAGCGGGGGGCCTAGCACAGATACGCAGTATTTT. It translates to CSWVTSGGPSTDTQYF. The complete variable domain, with remaining parts taken from reference TRBV30 and TRBJ2-3, reads SQTIHQWPATLVQPVGSPLSLECTVEGTSNPNLYWYRQAAGRGLQLLFYSVGIGQISSEVPQNLSASRPQDRQFILSSKKLLLSDSGFYLCSWVTSGGPSTDTQYFGPGTRLTVL.

This chain links TRBV7-8 with TRBJ2-1; D ambiguous. Trimming removed 6 bases at V and 8 bases at J, with 11 bases between. Germline V gene lookup returns CDR1 SGHVS and CDR2 FQNEAQ. CDR3 size: 12 residues. The chain's CDR3 is CASRNWADEQFF. The CDR3 DNA follows: TGTGCCAGCAGGAACTGGGCCGATGAGCAGTTCTTC.

The rearrangement links TRBV6-5 to TRBJ1-6; the match to TRBD1 covers 8 bases. The germline V gene encodes CDR1 MNHEY and CDR2 SVGAGI. V gave up 2 bases and J gave up 2 bases; unmatched junction bases: 8. The CDR3 is 18 residues long. The CDR3 spells CASSYLGPDRAYNSPLHF. The CDR3 nucleotides read TGTGCCAGCAGTTACCTGGGCCCGGACAGGGCCTATAATTCACCCCTCCACTTT.

This sequence joins TRBV11-2 and TRBJ2-5; TRBD2 aligns across 15 bases. Germline CDR1 SGHAT, CDR2 FQNNGV. The CDR3 totals 19 residues. V shed 5 bases, J shed 5 bases, and the junction held 15 bases outside the gene matches. The CDR3 sequence is CASSRDGGLAGGPGETQYF. The DNA for the CDR3 is TGTGCCAGCAGCCGCGATGGAGGACTAGCGGGAGGGCCGGGTGAGACCCAGTACTTC.

This clonotype was counted once. Here the CDR3 DNA reads TGTGCCACCAGCAGGGAGTCCGGGACTAGCGTTTACAATGAGCAGTTCTTC. It encodes CATSRESGTSVYNEQFF. The chain combines TRBV15 with TRBJ2-1; the match to TRBD2 covers 10 bases. After removal of 3 bases from V and 4 bases from J, the junction contained 9 bases not matched to a gene. Germline V gene data show CDR1 as LNHNV and CDR2 as YYDKDF (reference sequence). This CDR3 is built from 17 residues.

This clonotype has only one observation. The V gene is TRBV19, the J gene TRBJ2-1; TRBD2 matches 10 bases. J gave up 4 bases and V 3 bases, and 3 bases lay outside the gene matches. The CDR3 length is 15 residues. CDR1 LNHDA and CDR2 SQIVND come from the germline V gene (reference sequence). CDR3 residues: CASSMGTSVYNEQFF. The CDR3 DNA sequence: TGTGCCAGTAGTATGGGGACTAGCGTTTACAATGAGCAGTTCTTC.

The chain links TRBV3-1 to TRBJ1-6; weak D call: TRBD1 (6 bases). The V gene's germline CDR1 is LGHDT and CDR2 YNNKEL (reference sequence). The CDR3 length is 19 residues. The V and J ends lost 0 bases and 0 bases respectively, with 15 bases between them. CDR3 in amino acids: CASSQETGRLSSYNSPLHF. The CDR3 DNA is TGTGCCAGCAGCCAAGAGACAGGTCGACTTAGCTCCTATAATTCACCCCTCCACTTT.

This clonotype turned up a few times. In DNA form, the CDR3 reads TGTGCCAGCAGCCAGTCTAAAGCCTACGAGCAGTACTTC. Encoded protein: CASSQSKAYEQYF. V gene TRBV4-2 combines with J gene TRBJ2-7; D is unclear. The length of the CDR3 is 13 residues. V dropped 3 bases and J dropped 2 bases, with 8 bases sitting between them. Germline V gives CDR1 LGHNA, CDR2 YNFKEQ.

This clonotype was counted only a few times. V gene TRBV7-9 combines with J gene TRBJ1-5; D uncertain. V lost 5 bases, J lost 5 bases, and 13 bases lay in between. This CDR3 has 14 residues. Germline lookup yields CDR1 SEHNR and CDR2 FQNEAQ (reference sequence). Here the CDR3 DNA reads TGTGCCAGCAGCCCGACGGACCGTTATCAGCCCCAGCATTTT. It specifies CASSPTDRYQPQHF.

V is TRBV5-1 and J is TRBJ2-7; the D is unclear. There are 15 residues in the CDR3. Trimming shortened V by 1 base and J by 3 bases, and 14 bases separated the two germline ends. The germline CDR1 and CDR2 sequences are SGHRS and YFSETQ. The CDR3: CASSLIGPTDYEQYF. The CDR3 nucleotides are TGCGCCAGCAGCTTGATAGGGCCGACCGACTACGAGCAGTACTTC.

Comment on this clonotype: A much larger clone lies a single base off, so this may be a read error. The chain is built from TRBV7-2 and TRBJ2-1; weak D call: TRBD2 (5 bases). Germline V CDR1 and CDR2: SGHTA, FQGNSA. This CDR3 is built from 15 residues. The DNA of the CDR3 is TGTGCCAGCAGCTCGGACTTCCGATCATACAATGAGCATTTCTTC. Translating it yields CASSSDFRSYNEHFF.

This chain links TRBV15 with TRBJ1-2; unclear D gene. In germline, CDR1 is LNHNV, CDR2 YYDKDF (reference sequence). Deletions cut 0 bases from V and 4 bases from J, with 15 bases between. The CDR3 length is 16 residues. CDR3 residues: CATSRDRPDRGYGYTF. The DNA for the CDR3 is TGTGCCACCAGCAGAGATCGCCCAGATCGGGGCTATGGCTACACCTTC.

The sample holds a few counts of this clonotype. The chain recombines TRBV5-1 with TRBJ1-2, with 8 bases identical to TRBD1. The CDR3 sequence is 15 residues long. Losses at the gene ends were 4 bases for V and 4 bases for J; bases not matched to a gene: 9. Germline CDR1 reads SGHRS; CDR2 reads YFSETQ. The CDR3 is CASSVDRASVYGYTF. The CDR3 DNA is TGCGCCAGCAGCGTGGACAGGGCCAGTGTCTATGGCTACACCTTC. The full variable domain, in which reference TRBV5-1 and TRBJ1-2 provide the parts outside the CDR3, is KAGVTQTPRYLIKTRGQQVTLSCSPISGHRSVSWYQQTPGQGLQFLFEYFSETQRNKGNFPGRFSGRQFSNSRSEMNVSTLELGDSALYLCASSVDRASVYGYTFGSGTRLTVV.

The rearrangement links TRBV27 to TRBJ2-7; unclear D gene. Trimming left V 6 bases short and J 3 bases short, with 18 bases between. The germline gives CDR1 MNHEY, CDR2 SMNVEV (reference sequence). CDR3 size: 15 residues. CDR3 sequence (DNA): TGTGCCAGCAGGACCCGTGGTGAGCCTATCTACGAGCAGTACTTC. Its protein is CASRTRGEPIYEQYF.

This clonotype occurred a few times. This sequence joins TRBV11-2 and TRBJ1-3; D not resolved. The CDR3 runs 16 residues. The V end lost 5 bases, the J end lost 0 bases, and 14 bases lay between the germline ends. The germline V gene encodes CDR1 SGHAT and CDR2 FQNNGV. The CDR3 region has the DNA TGTGCCAGCAGCCCCACCTTGACCGTCTCTGGAAACACCATATATTTT. Translation gives CASSPTLTVSGNTIYF.

This sequence joins TRBV7-6 and TRBJ2-1; 8 positions match TRBD2. J lost 5 bases, V lost 6 bases, and 3 bases had no gene match. CDR3 length: 13 amino acids. The V gene's germline CDR1 is SGHVS and CDR2 FNYEAQ. In nucleotides, the CDR3 is TGTGCCAGCAGGGGTAGCGGGGACAATGAGCAGTTCTTC. This sequence encodes CASRGSGDNEQFF.

The rearrangement joins TRBV7-8 to TRBJ2-3; perhaps TRBD2 as D (5 bases). CDR3 length: 14 residues. CDR1 is SGHVS, CDR2 FQNEAQ, per germline. V lost 2 bases and J lost 4, with 10 bases in between. CDR3 coding DNA: TGTGCCAGCAGCTTACGGGCGGGTGCAGATACGCAGTATTTT. Residues: CASSLRAGADTQYF. Together with reference TRBV7-8 and TRBJ2-3, the CDR3 gives the full variable domain: GAGVSQSPRYKVAKRGQDVALRCDPISGHVSLFWYQQALGQGPEFLTYFQNEAQLDKSGLPSDRFFAERPEGSVSTLKIQRTQQEDSAVYLCASSLRAGADTQYFGPGTRLTVL.

This chain joins TRBV6-5 and TRBJ2-1; D call uncertain. This CDR3 comprises 13 residues. Trimming cost V 0 bases and J 10 bases, with 10 bases left between them. CDR1 and CDR2 (germline): MNHEY, SVGAGI. DNA for the CDR3: TGTGCCAGCAGTTACTCGAGGCAAAGCGAGCAGTTCTTC. Translation: CASSYSRQSEQFF.

This clonotype was observed a single time. The V call is TRBV2, the J call TRBJ2-6; maybe TRBD2 (6 bases). The CDR3 is 14 amino acids. V lost 6 bases, J lost 4 bases, and 10 bases lay in between. CDR1 is SNHLY and CDR2 is FYNNEI in the germline V gene. For the CDR3, the DNA is TGTGCCAGCAGGGCGGGGCTCGGGGCCAACGTCCTGACTTTC. Amino acid sequence: CASRAGLGANVLTF.

This clonotype appeared a few times. The chain couples TRBV24-1 to TRBJ2-2, with D possibly TRBD2 on 6 matching bases. CDR3 length: 16 residues. Germline assignment: CDR1 KGHDR and CDR2 SFDVKD. V was trimmed by 4 bases and J by 3 bases, leaving 14 bases between them. Here the CDR3 reads CATSEQTGLDTGELFF. As DNA, the CDR3 is TGTGCCACCAGTGAGCAGACGGGACTTGACACCGGGGAGCTGTTTTTT.

This chain links TRBV25-1 with TRBJ2-2; 7 nucleotides agree with TRBD2. Germline V gives CDR1 MGHDK, CDR2 SYGVNS. The CDR3 is made up of 16 amino acids. V lost 2 bases, J lost 5 bases, and 8 bases stayed unmatched. For the CDR3, the DNA is TGTGCCAGCAGTGAACTTATGGGAGGGCCTACCGGGGAGCTGTTTTTT. Translating it yields CASSELMGGPTGELFF.

This clonotype turned up a few times. The CDR3 protein is CASTRIQGNTEAFF. As DNA, the CDR3 is TGCGCCAGCACTCGGATCCAGGGGAACACTGAAGCTTTCTTT. V gene TRBV5-1 combines with J gene TRBJ1-1, with D perhaps matching TRBD1 (5 bases). The CDR3 loop spans 14 amino acids. Germline V gene lookup returns CDR1 SGHRS and CDR2 YFSETQ. Trimming took 6 bases from V and 1 from J, leaving 13 bases between them.